The sequence of this TCR beta chain was determined in a study of CD4 T cells in relation to SARS-CoV-2 and coronaviruses. As regards this clone: Its antigen is unidentified.

TCRdb keeps only in-frame clones here, not all; method: immunoSEQ multiplex PCR. The sample has around 28,000 clones, over 60% seen once. Germline CDR1 and CDR2: SNHLY and FYNNEI. V shed 1 base and J shed 0 bases, with 10 bases lying between them. The CDR3 has 17 amino acids. The sample taken for sequencing was memory CD4+ T cells from PBMCs, cultured in vitro. This sequence originates from an adult with COVID-19. The J gene is TRBJ1-6, the V gene TRBV2; no reliable D call. The DNA for the CDR3 is TGTGCCAGCAGTGAAGGGCAGGTTTACTCCTATAATTCACCCCTCCACTTT. It is translated as CASSEGQVYSYNSPLHF.